This entry lists 3 T cell receptor beta chains sequenced from one sample in a study of technical replicates of blood from a handful of donors. The repertoire was sequenced with immunoSEQ multiplex PCR; TCRdb's copy has only in-frame clones and lacks some. This sample carries around 80,000 clones, 90% to 95% of them seen once, and the ten largest clones take around 0.4%. The sample consisted of T cells isolated from PBMCs. The source of these receptors is a human donor in good health.

This clone was counted once. The V and J genes are TRBV12-5 and TRBJ2-2; D gene unclear. CDR1 is LGHNT and CDR2 is FRNRAP in the germline V gene. The CDR3 has 12 residues. V lost 6 bases, J lost 3 bases, and 5 bases lay in between. Here the CDR3 DNA reads TGTGCTAGTGGCTTAGACACCGGGGAGCTGTTTTTT. Its protein is CASGLDTGELFF.

The chain has TRBV5-1 and TRBJ2-6; 7 bases are shared with TRBD1. V shed 4 bases and J 2 bases; nucleotides not matched to a gene: 6. Germline lookup yields CDR1 SGHRS and CDR2 YFSETQ. The CDR3 runs to 16 residues. This chain's CDR3 is CASSADRPAGANVLTF. The DNA for the CDR3 is TGCGCCAGCAGCGCGGACAGGCCCGCTGGGGCCAACGTCCTGACTTTC.

The chain is built from TRBV7-9 and TRBJ2-2; a weak D match, TRBD1 (5 bases). CDR1 and CDR2 from the germline V gene are SEHNR and FQNEAQ (reference sequence). The CDR3 has 17 residues. V was cut by 8 bases and J by 1 base, with 20 bases left in between. This CDR3 is CASLAPKTAQNTGELFF. The CDR3 bases are TGTGCCAGCTTGGCTCCAAAGACAGCCCAGAACACCGGGGAGCTGTTTTTT.